Below are 24 T cell receptor beta chains sequenced from a single sample in a study of shared clonotypes between healthy human individuals. Sequencing used immunoSEQ multiplex PCR; TCRdb keeps in-frame clones, though not all of them. The data hold 2,100,000 or so clones, with 95% observed a single time. The sequenced sample consisted of naive CD4+ T cells sorted from blood. Subset specified: CD45RA+ positively selected. The receptors shown here come from a young man in good health.

The J gene is TRBJ1-6, the V gene TRBV7-9; 11 bases fit TRBD1. V was pared by 2 bases and J by 7 bases, with 7 bases of the junction left unmatched. The CDR3 consists of 17 residues. Germline assignment: CDR1 SEHNR and CDR2 FQNEAQ (reference sequence). CDR3 protein: CASSLRGQGAGNSPLHF. The CDR3 region has the DNA TGTGCCAGCAGCTTAAGAGGACAGGGGGCCGGGAATTCACCCCTCCACTTT.

This clone was observed once. The rearrangement joins TRBV29-1 to TRBJ2-7; 9 nucleotides agree with TRBD1. The V and J ends lost 6 bases and 7 bases, in that order; junction bases with no gene match: 13. This CDR3 comprises 14 residues. Germline loops: CDR1 SQVTM, CDR2 ANQGSEA. CDR3 amino acids: CSVAEGTGPREQYF. The CDR3 bases are TGCAGCGTGGCAGAGGGGACAGGGCCTAGGGAGCAGTACTTC.

The J gene is TRBJ1-3, the V gene TRBV7-8; D perhaps matches TRBD1 (5 bases). There are 15 residues in the CDR3. Germline-derived CDR1 and CDR2 are SGHVS and FQNEAQ. The ends were cut back, 5 bases at V and 7 bases at J, with 18 bases in the middle. This chain's CDR3 is CASSPYGGTGNTIYF. The CDR3 DNA reads TGTGCCAGCAGCCCGTACGGGGGTACCGGGAACACCATATATTTT. Together with reference TRBV7-8 and TRBJ1-3, the CDR3 gives the full variable domain: GAGVSQSPRYKVAKRGQDVALRCDPISGHVSLFWYQQALGQGPEFLTYFQNEAQLDKSGLPSDRFFAERPEGSVSTLKIQRTQQEDSAVYLCASSPYGGTGNTIYFGEGSWLTVV.

The gene calls are TRBV9 and TRBJ2-7, with TRBD1 as a possible D gene (6 bases). This CDR3 is 15 amino acids long. Germline loops: CDR1 SGDLS, CDR2 YYNGEE. The germline V and J ends were trimmed by 4 bases and 0 bases, with 14 bases remaining between them. In DNA, the CDR3 is TGTGCCAGCAGCCCCCGGGACACCGCCTCCTACGAGCAGTACTTC. Its translation: CASSPRDTASYEQYF. The full variable domain, in which reference TRBV9 and TRBJ2-7 provide the parts outside the CDR3, is DSGVTQTPKHLITATGQRVTLRCSPRSGDLSVYWYQQSLDQGLQFLIQYYNGEERAKGNILERFSAQQFPDLHSELNLSSLELGDSALYFCASSPRDTASYEQYFGPGTRLTVT.

The chain carries TRBV5-6 and TRBJ1-1, with TRBD1 matching over 8 bases. Germline V gene lookup returns CDR1 SGHDT and CDR2 YYEEEE. This CDR3 contains 15 residues. V lost 3 bases and J lost 0; bases outside the gene matches: 4. The CDR3 spells CASSSRTGLNTEAFF. CDR3 coding DNA: TGTGCCAGCAGCTCGAGGACAGGGTTGAACACTGAAGCTTTCTTT.

This chain links TRBV9 with TRBJ2-5; no reliable D call. V gave up 4 bases and J gave up 1 base, with 14 bases separating them. Germline V gene lookup returns CDR1 SGDLS and CDR2 YYNGEE. The CDR3 covers 15 residues. CDR3 coding DNA: TGTGCCAGCAGCCCCAGACCTGAGCCCCAAGAGACCCAGTACTTC. Translated: CASSPRPEPQETQYF.

Concerning this clone: Other nucleotide sequences in the sample specify the same CDR3. This CDR3 reads CASSSPGTDTQYF. The CDR3 DNA reads TGTGCCAGCAGTTCACCAGGAACAGATACGCAGTATTTT. The chain combines TRBV28 with TRBJ2-3; D gene ambiguous. V was shortened by 4 bases and J by 3 bases, with 8 bases between the two germline ends. Per germline, CDR1 MDHEN and CDR2 SYDVKM. The CDR3 consists of 13 residues.

This clone was found once. V and J are TRBV14 and TRBJ2-3; D remains unclear. The CDR3 runs to 12 residues. CDR1 is SGHDN and CDR2 is FVKESK in the germline V gene. V was pared by 1 base and J by 6 bases, with 5 bases between. CDR3 coding DNA: TGTGCCAGCAGCCAAGGGCGGGATACGCAGTATTTT. Translated, it gives CASSQGRDTQYF.

This clone was detected once. The chain joins TRBV30 to TRBJ2-3; D may be TRBD2 (5 bases). The V gene lost 4 bases and the J gene lost 0 bases, with 8 bases spanning the gap. This CDR3 has 13 residues. Germline CDR1 reads GTSNPN; CDR2 reads SVGIG (reference sequence). CDR3 sequence (DNA): TGTGCCTGGACCCAGCGGAGCACAGATACGCAGTATTTT. It yields the protein CAWTQRSTDTQYF. The full variable domain, with the rest looked up from reference TRBV30 and TRBJ2-3, is SQTIHQWPATLVQPVGSPLSLECTVEGTSNPNLYWYRQAAGRGLQLLFYSVGIGQISSEVPQNLSASRPQDRQFILSSKKLLLSDSGFYLCAWTQRSTDTQYFGPGTRLTVL.

The chain employs TRBV9 and TRBJ1-2, with 12 bases identical to TRBD1. This CDR3 region has 17 residues. Per the germline V gene, CDR1 is SGDLS and CDR2 is YYNGEE. V gave up 0 bases and J gave up 5 bases; unmatched junction bases: 8. The CDR3 sequence: CASSVEGQGALRYGYTF. The CDR3 DNA reads as TGTGCCAGCAGCGTAGAGGGACAGGGGGCGCTTCGGTATGGCTACACCTTC.

V is TRBV27 and J is TRBJ2-7, with 9 bases fitting TRBD1. The CDR3 extends over 16 amino acids. With V trimmed by 5 bases and J by 7 bases, 15 bases remained unmatched. The V gene's germline CDR1 is MNHEY and CDR2 SMNVEV (reference sequence). CDR3 residues: CASSRGTGFTKGEQYF. The CDR3, as DNA: TGTGCCAGCAGTCGGGGGACAGGGTTCACGAAAGGGGAGCAGTACTTC.

The J gene is TRBJ1-2, the V gene TRBV5-8; D remains unclear. CDR3 length: 12 amino acids. Germline V gives CDR1 SGHTS, CDR2 YDEGEE. V was clipped by 6 bases and J by 3 bases, with 9 bases between them. The CDR3 DNA sequence: TGTGCCAGCACCGATTGGGACTATGGCTACACCTTC. This sequence encodes CASTDWDYGYTF.

The chain links TRBV29-1 to TRBJ2-7, with D tentatively TRBD1 (6 bases). V lost 3 bases and J lost 2, with 14 bases in between. This CDR3 has 14 amino acids. CDR1 is SQVTM and CDR2 is ANQGSEA in the germline V gene. The CDR3 sequence is CSVDDPQGPYEQYF. The CDR3 DNA follows: TGCAGCGTTGATGATCCTCAGGGGCCCTACGAGCAGTACTTC.

In this sample, this clone turned up once. The chain uses TRBV6-4 and TRBJ2-4, with TRBD2 matching over 15 bases. CDR3 length: 17 residues. CDR1 and CDR2 (germline): MRHNA, SNTAGT. V was pared by 6 bases and J by 3 bases, with 6 bases of the junction left unmatched. The CDR3 sequence: CASRGLAGGHGKNIQYF. The CDR3 nucleotides are TGTGCCAGCAGAGGACTAGCGGGGGGGCATGGCAAAAACATTCAGTACTTC.

V is TRBV10-1 and J is TRBJ1-5; D is undetermined. The CDR3 sequence is 16 residues long. Germline V gives CDR1 WNHNN, CDR2 SYGVQD (reference sequence). V was pared by 4 bases and J by 0 bases, with 13 bases between. The chain's CDR3 is CASSASREYSNQPQHF. CDR3 nucleotide sequence: TGCGCCAGCAGTGCCTCCCGTGAATATAGCAATCAGCCCCAGCATTTT.

The chain recombines TRBV6-6 with TRBJ1-6, with unresolved D. The CDR3 loop spans 15 amino acids. With 2 bases removed from V and 7 bases from J, the gap between germline ends came to 12 bases. The germline V gene encodes CDR1 MNHNY and CDR2 SVGAGI (reference sequence). CDR3 sequence: CASSYGQLVNSPLHF. CDR3 DNA sequence: TGTGCCAGCAGTTACGGGCAGTTAGTGAATTCACCCCTCCACTTT.

The chain recombines TRBV28 with TRBJ2-5; 12 bases align to TRBD2. The CDR3 length is 16 residues. V trimming: 1 base; J trimming: 7 bases; junction bases outside the gene matches: 7. Germline loops: CDR1 MDHEN, CDR2 SYDVKM. As DNA, the CDR3 is TGTGCCAGCAGTTTATCGGCTAGCGGGGGGGCCGGGACCCAGTACTTC. Translated, it gives CASSLSASGGAGTQYF.

This chain joins TRBV5-1 and TRBJ2-7, with 9 positions matching TRBD2. Trimming at V came to 1 base and at J to 5 bases, leaving 7 bases not matched to a gene. Germline V gene sequence: CDR1 SGHRS, CDR2 YFSETQ. The CDR3 contains 15 residues. In nucleotides, the CDR3 is TGCGCCAGCAGCTTGTTGGCGGGAGGGAGGAACGAGCAGTACTTC. Its translation is CASSLLAGGRNEQYF.

V and J are TRBV5-1 and TRBJ2-7; D is unclear. V was cut by 4 bases and J by 2 bases, with 10 bases left in between. This CDR3 is built from 13 residues. Germline V gene lookup returns CDR1 SGHRS and CDR2 YFSETQ. The CDR3 loop is CASSVDGTYEQYF. CDR3 in DNA: TGCGCCAGCAGCGTCGACGGCACCTACGAGCAGTACTTC. Full variable domain (remainder filled in from reference TRBV5-1 and TRBJ2-7): KAGVTQTPRYLIKTRGQQVTLSCSPISGHRSVSWYQQTPGQGLQFLFEYFSETQRNKGNFPGRFSGRQFSNSRSEMNVSTLELGDSALYLCASSVDGTYEQYFGPGTRLTVT.

V gene TRBV2 combines with J gene TRBJ2-3; TRBD2 might be the D (5 bases). Germline V gives CDR1 SNHLY, CDR2 FYNNEI. Deletions cut 3 bases from V and 3 bases from J, with 22 bases between. The CDR3 is 18 residues long. The CDR3 sequence is CASSESEGIPPQTDTQYF. The CDR3 nucleotides are TGTGCCAGCAGTGAGTCAGAGGGTATACCACCCCAAACAGATACGCAGTATTTT. Combining the CDR3 with reference TRBV2 and TRBJ2-3 gives the whole variable domain EPEVTQTPSHQVTQMGQEVILRCVPISNHLYFYWYRQILGQKVEFLVSFYNNEISEKSEIFDDQFSVERPDGSNFTLKIRSTKLEDSAMYFCASSESEGIPPQTDTQYFGPGTRLTVL.

Here the CDR3 reads CASRRQGGETQYF. In DNA form, the CDR3 reads TGCGCCAGCCGCCGGCAGGGGGGAGAGACCCAGTACTTC. V gene TRBV5-1 combines with J gene TRBJ2-5, with a weak D call TRBD1 (7 bases). This CDR3 contains 13 residues. The ends were cut back, 7 bases at V and 4 bases at J, with 14 bases in the middle. Germline-derived CDR1 and CDR2 are SGHRS and YFSETQ.

This chain connects TRBV28 to TRBJ1-1; 9 bases are shared with TRBD1. This CDR3 is built from 15 residues. The ends lost 5 bases at V and 5 bases at J; junction bases unmatched: 9. The germline gives CDR1 MDHEN, CDR2 SYDVKM. CDR3 nucleotides: TGTGCCAGCAGTACACGGGGGACAGGGTGGACTGAAGCTTTCTTT. As protein: CASSTRGTGWTEAFF.

The V and J genes are TRBV6-6 and TRBJ2-1; 13 bases line up with TRBD2. After removal of 5 bases from V and 0 bases from J, the junction contained 1 base not matched to a gene. The germline gives CDR1 MNHNY, CDR2 SVGAGI (reference sequence). This CDR3 has 16 amino acids. Here the CDR3 reads CASSGTSGVSYNEQFF. CDR3 nucleotide sequence: TGTGCCAGCAGTGGGACTAGCGGGGTCTCCTACAATGAGCAGTTCTTC.

This clone was picked up one time. The chain is built from TRBV5-1 and TRBJ2-7; D could derive from TRBD1 or TRBD2 (7 bases each). V lost 0 bases to trimming and J lost 3 bases, with 13 bases between them. Germline CDR1 and CDR2: SGHRS and YFSETQ. The CDR3 totals 15 residues. This CDR3 is CASSLVQGGIYEQYF. CDR3 sequence (DNA): TGCGCCAGCAGCTTGGTCCAGGGGGGGATCTACGAGCAGTACTTC.